The entry that follows covers one TCR beta chain sequence. Its cognate antigen is unknown. At deep level, the assay was performed. Libraries were prepared by immunoSEQ multiplex PCR; TCRdb keeps only in-frame clonotypes and omits some of them. The data show more than 1,200,000 clones, with 98% to 99% seen just once and over 0.3% held by the top ten. This specimen comes from a study of shared clonotypes between healthy human individuals. General study points: Clonotype sharing among donors was thought likely to change with sequencing depth. Though the depth was large, rarefaction showed that sorted-subset sequencing was incomplete. As a rule, naive subsets had a larger estimated richness than memory subsets.

Trimming shortened V by 1 base and J by 7 bases, and 12 bases separated the two germline ends. CDR1 and CDR2 (germline): SGHTS, YDEGEE. This CDR3 has 14 amino acids. Sequenced input: naive CD4+ T cells sorted from blood. Noted subset: CD45RA+ positively selected. The receptor was isolated from a young man in good health. The V and J genes are TRBV5-8 and TRBJ1-5, with unresolved D. CDR3 loop: CASSLTVSAQPQHF. DNA for the CDR3: TGTGCCAGCAGCTTGACAGTATCGGCCCAGCCCCAGCATTTT. The full variable domain, rest sourced from reference TRBV5-8 and TRBJ1-5, is EAGVTQSPTHLIKTRGQQATLRCSPISGHTSVYWYQQALGLGLQFLLWYDEGEERNRGNFPPRFSGRQFPNYSSELNVNALELEDSALYLCASSLTVSAQPQHFGDGTRLSIL.